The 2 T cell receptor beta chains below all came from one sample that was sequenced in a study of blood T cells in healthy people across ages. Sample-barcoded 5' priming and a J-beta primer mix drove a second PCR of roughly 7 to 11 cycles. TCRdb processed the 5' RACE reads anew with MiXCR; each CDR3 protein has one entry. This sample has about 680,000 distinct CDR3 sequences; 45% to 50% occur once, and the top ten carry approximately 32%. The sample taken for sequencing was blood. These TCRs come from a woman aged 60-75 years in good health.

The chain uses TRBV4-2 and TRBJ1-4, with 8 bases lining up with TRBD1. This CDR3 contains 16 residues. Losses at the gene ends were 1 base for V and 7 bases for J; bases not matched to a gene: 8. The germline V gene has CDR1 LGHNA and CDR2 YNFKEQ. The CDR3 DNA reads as TGTGCCAGCAGCCAAGTCGGGAGACAGGGGCTTGAAAAACTGTTTTTT. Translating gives CASSQVGRQGLEKLFF.

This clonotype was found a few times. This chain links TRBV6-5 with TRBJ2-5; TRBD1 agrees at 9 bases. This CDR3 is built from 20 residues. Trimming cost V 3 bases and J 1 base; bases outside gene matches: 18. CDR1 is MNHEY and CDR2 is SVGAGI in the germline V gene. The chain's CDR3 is CASSYYAPGTGTNTQETQYF. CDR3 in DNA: TGTGCCAGCAGTTATTATGCGCCCGGGACAGGGACGAATACCCAAGAGACCCAGTACTTC.